This paragraph reports one TCR beta chain. The record originates from a study of blood T cell repertoires in COVID-19. TCRdb's table, derived via immunoSEQ multiplex PCR, lists solely in-frame clones and lacks some. The sample contains about 300,000 clones, more than 70% of which appear only once. Germline-derived CDR1 and CDR2 are MNHEY and SVGAGI. V was cut by 6 bases and J by 4 bases, with 4 bases left in between. CDR3 length: 11 amino acids. The chain recombines TRBV6-5 with TRBJ2-1, with unresolved D. The sequenced material came from peripheral blood. This clonotype was sampled from a woman between 50 and 59 years old with acute or convalescent COVID-19. The CDR3 DNA reads TGTGCCAGCAGATCGTACAATGAGCAGTTCTTC. Protein product: CASRSYNEQFF.